This TCR beta chain is drawn from a study of CD8 T cells in ankylosing spondylitis. A note on this clonotype: The antigen is unknown.

TCRdb re-analysed the 5' RACE reads in MiXCR, keeping a single row per CDR3 protein. The sample lists roughly 200,000 distinct CDR3 sequences, around 13% occurring once. Regarding the study as a whole: Ankylosing spondylitis blood appeared to be characterized by a TCR beta motif of roughly eight highly homologous variants.

This CDR3 spans 12 amino acids. The sequenced sample was blood, either unsorted or a sorted T cell fraction (not recorded which). The TCR comes from a male donor with ankylosing spondylitis or in good health (not recorded which). The gene calls are TRBV1 and TRBJ2-1. TRBV1 is an annotated pseudogene. This CDR3 reads CTSSHFYNEQFF. CDR3 nucleotide sequence: TGCACCAGCAGCCATTTTTACAATGAGCAGTTCTTC.